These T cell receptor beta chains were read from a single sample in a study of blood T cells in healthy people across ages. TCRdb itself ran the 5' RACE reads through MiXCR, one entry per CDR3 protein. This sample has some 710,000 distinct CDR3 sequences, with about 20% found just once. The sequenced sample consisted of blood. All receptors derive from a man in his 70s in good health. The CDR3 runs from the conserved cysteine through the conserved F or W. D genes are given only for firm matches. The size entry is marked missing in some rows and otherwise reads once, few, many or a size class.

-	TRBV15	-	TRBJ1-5	CATSRAEFNGQPQHF	TGTGCCACCAGCAGAGCAGAGTTTAACGGTCAGCCCCAGCATTTT
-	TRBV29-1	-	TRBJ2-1	CSVGLRDGSFF	TGCAGCGTTGGTTTGAGGGACGGGTCGTTCTTC
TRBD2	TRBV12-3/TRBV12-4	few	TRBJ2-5	CASSQRGAGETQYF	TGTGCCAGCAGTCAGCGGGGGGCGGGGGAGACCCAGTACTTC
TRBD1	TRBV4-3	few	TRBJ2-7	CASSLNRGRYEQYF	TGCGCCAGCAGCTTAAACAGGGGCCGCTACGAGCAGTACTTC
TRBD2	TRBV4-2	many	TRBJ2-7	CASSQDQPSGGYEQYF	TGTGCCAGCAGCCAAGATCAGCCTAGCGGAGGCTACGAGCAGTACTTC
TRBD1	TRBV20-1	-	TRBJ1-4	CSASTGSDEKLFF	TGCAGTGCCTCGACAGGGTCTGATGAAAAACTGTTTTTT
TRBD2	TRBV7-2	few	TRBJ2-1	CASSPSAGGYNEQFF	TGTGCCAGCAGCCCTAGCGCGGGAGGCTACAATGAGCAGTTCTTC
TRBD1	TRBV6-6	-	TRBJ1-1	CASSRFGQGTEAFF	TGTGCCAGCAGTCGATTCGGACAGGGCACTGAAGCTTTCTTT
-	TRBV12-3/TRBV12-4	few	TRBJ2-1	CASSLGPDGTGYNEQFF	TGTGCCAGCAGTTTAGGTCCCGACGGGACGGGCTACAATGAGCAGTTCTTC
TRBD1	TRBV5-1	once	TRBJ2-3	CASSLTGTGSTDTQYF	TGCGCCAGCAGCTTGACCGGGACAGGGAGCACAGATACGCAGTATTTT
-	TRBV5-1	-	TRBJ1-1	CASSLEGVFGGTEAFF	TGCGCCAGCAGCTTGGAAGGCGTTTTCGGGGGTACTGAAGCTTTCTTT
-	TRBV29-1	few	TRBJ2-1	CSGERFSGTYNEQFF	TGCAGCGGTGAAAGATTTTCAGGTACCTACAATGAGCAGTTCTTC
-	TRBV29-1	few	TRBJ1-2	CSVLAGVGYGYTF	TGCAGCGTTCTTGCAGGGGTTGGATATGGCTACACCTTC
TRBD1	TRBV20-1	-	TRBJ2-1	CSAREDRGYNEQFF	TGCAGTGCTAGGGAGGACAGGGGGTACAATGAGCAGTTCTTC
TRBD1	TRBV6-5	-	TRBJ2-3	CASRFEAGGKWDTQYF	TGTGCCAGCAGATTCGAAGCAGGGGGAAAATGGGATACGCAGTATTTT
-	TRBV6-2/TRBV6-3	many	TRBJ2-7	CASVRGRNEQYF	TGTGCCAGCGTCAGGGGTCGTAACGAGCAGTACTTC
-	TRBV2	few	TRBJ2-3	CASSEEFAGPMDTQYF	TGTGCCAGCAGTGAGGAGTTTGCCGGACCGATGGATACGCAGTATTTT
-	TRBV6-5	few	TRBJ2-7	CASRLVGTSYEQYF	TGTGCCAGCAGGCTCGTCGGGACAAGCTACGAGCAGTACTTC
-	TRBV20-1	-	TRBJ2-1	CSARSYNTYNEQFF	TGCAGTGCTAGAAGCTACAACACGTACAATGAGCAGTTCTTC
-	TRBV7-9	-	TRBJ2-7	CASSFPINSYEQYF	TGTGCCAGCAGCTTTCCGATCAATTCCTACGAGCAGTACTTC
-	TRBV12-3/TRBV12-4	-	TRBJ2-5	CASGGGQTQYF	TGTGCCAGCGGCGGTGGTCAGACCCAGTACTTC
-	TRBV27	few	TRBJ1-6	CASSPPYESPLHF	TGTGCCAGCAGTCCTCCTTATGAATCACCCCTCCACTTT
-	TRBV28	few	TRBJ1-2	CASSFQGQGYTF	TGTGCCAGCAGTTTTCAGGGCCAGGGCTACACCTTC
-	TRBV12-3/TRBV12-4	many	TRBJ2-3	CASSLHRTDTQYF	TGTGCCAGCAGCTTACACCGCACAGATACGCAGTATTTT
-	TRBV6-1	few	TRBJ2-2	CASSDAGLGTGELFF	TGTGCCAGCAGTGATGCAGGGCTAGGCACCGGGGAGCTGTTTTTT
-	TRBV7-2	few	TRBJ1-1	CASSLALTGNTEAFF	TGTGCCAGCAGCTTAGCGCTTACAGGGAACACTGAAGCTTTCTTT
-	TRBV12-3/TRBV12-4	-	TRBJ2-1	CASTLPSSYNEQFF	TGTGCCAGCACCCTTCCGAGCTCCTACAATGAGCAGTTCTTC
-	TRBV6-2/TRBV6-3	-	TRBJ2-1	CASSPGQVAGSSYNEQFF	TGTGCCAGCAGTCCGGGACAGGTAGCGGGGAGCTCCTACAATGAGCAGTTCTTC
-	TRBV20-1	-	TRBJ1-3	CSAARPQGAGNTIYF	TGCAGTGCGGCGCGGCCCCAGGGTGCTGGAAACACCATATATTTT
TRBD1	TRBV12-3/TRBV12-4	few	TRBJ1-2	CASSQGGGRGGNYGYTF	TGTGCCAGCAGCCAAGGGGGGGGCAGGGGGGGTAACTATGGCTACACCTTC
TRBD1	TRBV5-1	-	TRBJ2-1	CASSLEGVQGHNEQFF	TGCGCCAGCAGCTTGGAGGGCGTACAGGGGCATAATGAGCAGTTCTTC
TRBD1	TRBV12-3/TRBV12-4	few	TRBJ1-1	CASSIDRGVTEAFF	TGTGCCAGCAGTATCGACAGGGGTGTGACTGAAGCTTTCTTT
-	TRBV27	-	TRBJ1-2	CASSFSIPNYGYTF	TGTGCCAGCAGTTTTTCCATACCTAACTATGGCTACACCTTC
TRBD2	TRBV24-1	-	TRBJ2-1	CATGPTSGFLSEQFF	TGTGCCACCGGACCTACTAGCGGATTTTTGAGTGAGCAGTTCTTC
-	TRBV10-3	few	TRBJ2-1	CAMQSRGSDEQFF	TGTGCCATGCAAAGTAGGGGGAGCGATGAGCAGTTCTTC
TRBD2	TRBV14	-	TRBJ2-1	CASSQERGIAGKQFF	TGTGCCAGCAGCCAAGAGAGGGGGATAGCGGGAAAGCAGTTCTTC
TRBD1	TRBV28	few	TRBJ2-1	CATLNLRQGVNYEQFF	TGTGCCACCCTAAACCTCCGACAGGGGGTTAATTATGAGCAGTTCTTC
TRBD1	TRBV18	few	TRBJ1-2	CASSPTGVGDYGYTF	TGTGCCAGCTCACCGACAGGGGTTGGGGACTATGGCTACACCTTC
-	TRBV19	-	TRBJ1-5	CASSIMVSGGQPQHF	TGTGCCAGTAGTATAATGGTTTCCGGTGGGCAGCCCCAGCATTTT
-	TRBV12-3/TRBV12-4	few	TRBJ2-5	CASSLNDAREETQYF	TGTGCCAGCAGTTTAAACGATGCCCGGGAGGAGACCCAGTACTTC
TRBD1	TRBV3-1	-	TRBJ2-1	CASSAQGAYNEQFF	TGTGCCAGCAGCGCCCAGGGGGCTTACAATGAGCAGTTCTTC
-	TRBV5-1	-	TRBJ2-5	CASSLVSGDGKKTQYF	TGCGCCAGCAGCTTGGTCTCAGGGGACGGGAAAAAGACCCAGTACTTC
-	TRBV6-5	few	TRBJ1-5	CASRPNRGNQPQHF	TGTGCCAGCAGGCCAAACAGGGGCAATCAGCCCCAGCATTTT
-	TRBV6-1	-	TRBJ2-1	CASSAQGTYNEQFF	TGTGCCAGCAGCGCACAGGGTACCTACAATGAGCAGTTCTTC
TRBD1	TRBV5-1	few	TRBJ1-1	CASSLDGTGYLNTEAFF	TGCGCCAGCAGCTTGGACGGGACAGGGTACCTGAACACTGAAGCTTTCTTT
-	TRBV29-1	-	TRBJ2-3	CSVSVLSTDTQYF	TGCAGCGTTAGCGTCCTTAGCACAGATACGCAGTATTTT
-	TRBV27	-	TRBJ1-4	CASSARGTNEKLFF	TGTGCCAGCAGTGCCAGGGGAACTAATGAAAAACTGTTTTTT
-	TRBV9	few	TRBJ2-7	CASSVGQGRTYEQYF	TGTGCCAGCAGCGTAGGGCAGGGACGGACCTACGAGCAGTACTTC
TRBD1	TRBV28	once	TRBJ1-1	CASSSVGTGKSNTEAFF	TGTGCCAGCAGTTCAGTCGGGACAGGGAAAAGCAACACTGAAGCTTTCTTT
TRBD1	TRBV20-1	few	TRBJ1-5	CSAKTGPQPQHF	TGCAGTGCTAAGACAGGGCCTCAGCCCCAGCATTTT
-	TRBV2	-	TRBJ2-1	CASRVASSYNEQFF	TGTGCCAGCCGGGTCGCTTCCTCCTACAATGAGCAGTTCTTC
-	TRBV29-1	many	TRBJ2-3	CSVLPPGSQPVADTQYF	TGCAGCGTTCTACCCCCGGGTAGCCAACCTGTTGCAGATACGCAGTATTTT
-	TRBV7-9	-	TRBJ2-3	CASSFPARVVDTQYF	TGTGCCAGCAGCTTCCCGGCCAGGGTGGTTGATACGCAGTATTTT
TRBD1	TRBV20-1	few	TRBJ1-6	CSATRGGEGPLHF	TGCAGTGCCACCAGGGGGGGGGAAGGACCCCTCCACTTT